This is a list of T cell receptor beta chains from one sample in a study of cytomegalovirus exposure and HLA in healthy donors. Measured with immunoSEQ multiplex PCR; TCRdb has only the in-frame clones, and not every one. The sample lists over 150,000 clones; 75% to 85% were seen once. The source material was PBMCs. The receptors derive from a man younger than 45 in good health and CMV-seropositive. Each CDR3 is given with its conserved first and last residue. The order of the fields is V gene, clone size, J gene, D gene, CDR3 protein, CDR3 DNA. The D gene is left open where the match is weak. Clone size is not always given. Where it is, it says once, few, many or a class for expanded clones.

>TRBV20-1|.|TRBJ1-1|.
CSAVEKVEAFF
TGCAGTGCTGTGGAGAAGGTGGAAGCTTTCTTT
>TRBV4-2|.|TRBJ2-7|.
CASSQEISIFYEQYF
TGTGCCAGCAGCCAAGAAATCAGTATCTTTTACGAGCAGTACTTC
>TRBV18|.|TRBJ2-2|.
CASSPRMAAPGELFF
TGTGCCAGCTCACCTAGGATGGCGGCGCCGGGGGAGCTGTTTTTT
>TRBV5-5|.|TRBJ1-4|.
CASSLVPGANEKLFF
TGTGCCAGCAGCTTGGTCCCGGGGGCTAATGAAAAACTGTTTTTT
>TRBV7-2|.|TRBJ1-4|.
CASSSPSRRGHEKLFF
TGTGCCAGCAGCTCCCCGTCCAGGAGGGGTCATGAAAAACTGTTTTTT
>TRBV27|.|TRBJ1-5|.
CASSLSRRGGDQPQHF
TGTGCCAGCAGTTTATCGAGGCGGGGGGGGGATCAGCCCCAGCATTTT
>TRBV4-2|.|TRBJ2-5|.
CASSQGGAQETQYF
TGTGCCAGCAGCCAAGGGGGAGCACAAGAGACCCAGTACTTC
>TRBV6-5|.|TRBJ2-3|TRBD1
CASSSPGQGTDTQYF
TGTGCCAGCAGTAGCCCGGGACAGGGTACCGATACGCAGTATTTT
>TRBV7-2|.|TRBJ2-2|.
CASSLARLVEAGELFF
TGTGCCAGCAGCTTAGCGCGGCTAGTAGAGGCCGGGGAGCTGTTTTTT
>TRBV5-1|.|TRBJ2-1|.
CASSLGLARRNEQFF
TGCGCCAGCAGCTTGGGTCTAGCCAGGAGAAATGAGCAGTTCTTC
>TRBV19|once|TRBJ2-1|.
CASAGGSGPAYNEQFF
TGTGCCAGTGCAGGGGGGTCGGGTCCGGCTTACAATGAGCAGTTCTTC
>TRBV5-1|.|TRBJ2-5|.
CASSAGRETQYF
TGCGCCAGCAGCGCGGGCCGGGAGACCCAGTACTTC